The entry below describes one T cell receptor (beta chain). The data derive from a study of tumor T cells in aggressive B-cell lymphoma. The V and J ends lost 3 bases and 6 bases, in that order; junction bases with no gene match: 7. CDR1 is MGHRA and CDR2 is YSYEKL in the germline V gene. The CDR3 has 14 residues. Profiled with immunoSEQ multiplex PCR; TCRdb holds only in-frame clones, not every one. The data show fewer than 3,500 clones, roughly 94% seen once. The sequence was collected from an adult with diffuse large B cell lymphoma. Sequenced material: tumor tissue. This sequence joins TRBV4-1 and TRBJ1-1; 7 bases are a match to TRBD1. Here the CDR3 reads CASSHLDRDAEAFF. As DNA, the CDR3 is TGCGCCAGCAGCCACCTAGACAGGGACGCTGAAGCTTTCTTT.